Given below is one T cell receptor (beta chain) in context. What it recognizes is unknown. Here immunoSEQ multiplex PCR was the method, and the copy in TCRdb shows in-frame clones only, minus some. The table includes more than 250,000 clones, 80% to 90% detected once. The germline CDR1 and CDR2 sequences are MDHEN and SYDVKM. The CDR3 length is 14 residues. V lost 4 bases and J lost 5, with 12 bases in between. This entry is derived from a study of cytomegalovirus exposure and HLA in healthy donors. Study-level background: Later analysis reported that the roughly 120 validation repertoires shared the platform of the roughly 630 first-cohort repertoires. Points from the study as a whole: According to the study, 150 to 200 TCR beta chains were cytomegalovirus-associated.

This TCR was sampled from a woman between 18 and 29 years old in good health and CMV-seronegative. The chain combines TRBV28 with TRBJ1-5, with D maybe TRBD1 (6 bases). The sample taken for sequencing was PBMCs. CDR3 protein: CASSWGGGDQPQHF. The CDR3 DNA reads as TGTGCCAGCAGTTGGGGGGGCGGAGATCAGCCCCAGCATTTT.